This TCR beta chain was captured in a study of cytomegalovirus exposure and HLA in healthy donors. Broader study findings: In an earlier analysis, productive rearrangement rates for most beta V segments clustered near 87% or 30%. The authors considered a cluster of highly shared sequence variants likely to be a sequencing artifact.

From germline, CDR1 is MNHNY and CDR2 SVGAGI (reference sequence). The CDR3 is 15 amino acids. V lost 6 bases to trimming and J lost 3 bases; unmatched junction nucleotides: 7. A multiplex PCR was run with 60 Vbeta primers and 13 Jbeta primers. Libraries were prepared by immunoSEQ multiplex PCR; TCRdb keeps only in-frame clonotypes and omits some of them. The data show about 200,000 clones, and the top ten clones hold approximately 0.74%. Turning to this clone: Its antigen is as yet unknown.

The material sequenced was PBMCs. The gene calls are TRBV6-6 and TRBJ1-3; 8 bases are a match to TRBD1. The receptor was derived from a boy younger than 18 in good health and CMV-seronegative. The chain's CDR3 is CASSRQGTDGNTIYF. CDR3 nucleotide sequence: TGTGCCAGCAGCCGACAGGGGACTGATGGAAACACCATATATTTT.